Here is one T cell receptor (beta chain) with its context. This clonotype has just a few counts. The antigen it binds to is not known. Per-base quality was not reported, and no clone a single base away is much larger than it. The data originate from a study of T-cell reconstitution after alpha-beta-depleted transplantation in children (dated by TCRdb to 2015 to 2016). Regarding the complete study: Using TCR repertoire profiling, the study followed T-cell immune reconstitution in a quantitative way in children after TCRalphabeta/CD19-depleted allogeneic hematopoietic cell transplantation.

What the treatment or condition label conveys for this sample: allogeneic hematopoietic cell transplantation with graft depleted of TCRalphabeta T cells and CD19 B cells. The children who served as transplant recipients had been given grafts of TCRalphabeta/CD19-depleted allogeneic hematopoietic cells. Library preparation used PCR. Sequenced using an Illumina HiSeq 2500. TCR library preparation used molecular barcoding, with unique molecular identifiers applied to normalize quantification of the TCRbeta repertoire. TCRdb trimmed the raw reads at Q25, called clones with MiXCR and kept productive beta chains. CDR3 protein duplicates are merged, each entry listing the most common genes and DNA. Here the sample has around 270,000 distinct CDR3 sequences; roughly 9.1% occur a single time. Clones ranked in the top ten supply over 6% of the sample. Measured from the cysteine to the phenylalanine, the CDR3 is 15 residues long. The entry retains the CDR3 DNA only, 45 bases that are in frame from base 1. Via the germline V gene (reference sequence), CDR1 is MNHEY and CDR2 SMNVEV. Relative to germline, V is 5 bases shorter and J is 3 bases shorter, with 14 bases between their ends.

The research as a whole found: The apparently early recovery of alphabetaT-cell counts about two months after transplant reportedly depended on only several hundred rapidly expanded clones that came from non-depleted graft cells. The high TCRbeta diversity at day 60 in some patients was ascribed to recipient T cells and intrathymic progenitors that had survived conditioning. Hyperexpanded clone frequencies declined over subsequent months; after one year, T-cell counts and TCRbeta diversity were mostly attributed to newly produced T cells.

This receptor chain uses TRBV27 and TRBJ2-4; TRBD1 is perhaps the D gene, given 6 matching bases. This TCR was sampled from a boy younger than two with acute myeloid leukemia, due to receive a stem cell transplant. The source material was PBMCs, sampled before TCRalphabeta/CD19-depleted stem cell transplant. The base sequence is TGTGCCAGCAGTCTTCAGGGGCCAAGCAAAAACATTCAGTACTTC. Its protein is CASSLQGPSKNIQYF.